This entry lists 31 T cell receptor beta chains sequenced from one sample in a study of tumor and adjacent non-tumor tissue in lung cancer (dated 2018 in TCRdb). RNA was isolated from bulk, unsorted tissue, and RNA quality was assessed with a NanoDrop ND-1000 and an Agilent 2100. Distant non-tumor tissue taken more than 3 cm from the tumor edge was used as the normal lung sample. The method behind the library was multiplex PCR. TCRdb names Illumina HiSeq 2500 as the instrument used. Following protocols modified from ARM-PCR, the researchers constructed TCRbeta libraries through three rounds of nested PCR with primers (Table S4). TCRdb trimmed public reads at Q25 via fastp, called clones via MiXCR and kept in-frame beta chains. A single entry per CDR3 protein holds the most common genes and DNA from its merged rows. The sample profile shows some 95,000 distinct CDR3 sequences; 80% of them were found once. Clones ranked in the top ten supply approximately 28% of the sample.

Sequencing used distant non-tumor lung tissue. These receptors came from a man aged 55 to 70 with small cell lung cancer.

Points on this clonotype: This may arise from a read error, as a much more abundant clone is one base away. This chain links TRBV24-1 with TRBJ2-1; D is possibly TRBD2 (5 bases). Germline lookup yields CDR1 KGHDR and CDR2 SFDVKD. CDR3 length equals 13 residues. The CDR3 is CATRGIGINKQFF. The CDR3 DNA is TGTGCCACCAGGGGTATCGGGATCAATAAGCAGTTCTTC.

Comment on this clonotype: A much more abundant neighbour one base away suggests this may be a read error. This chain connects TRBV30 to TRBJ2-1; a possible D gene is TRBD2 (6 bases). The germline CDR1 and CDR2 sequences are GTSNPN and SVGIG (reference sequence). The length of the CDR3 is 13 residues. CDR3 residues: CAWTRGSGPQHFF. The CDR3 coding sequence is TGTGCCTGGACTCGGGGGAGCGGGCCGCAGCACTTCTTC.

The chain recombines TRBV12-3 or TRBV12-4 with TRBJ1-1; the match to TRBD1 covers 7 bases. J gave up 13 bases and V 7 bases, and 12 bases lay outside the gene matches. The CDR3 has 12 amino acids. Written as DNA, the CDR3 is TGTGCCAGCAATCTAGGACAGGCTAAAGTTTTCTTT. It codes for CASNLGQAKVFF.

This clonotype was counted between two and nine times. The chain couples TRBV18 to TRBJ1-6; the D gene is possibly TRBD1 (5 bases). V was trimmed by 2 bases and J by 6 bases, leaving 11 bases between them. CDR3 size: 15 residues. CDR1 is KGHSH and CDR2 is LQKENI in the germline V gene. The DNA for the CDR3 is TGTGCCAGCTCACCATCGGGACCGATTAATTCACCCCTCCACTTT. Amino acid sequence: CASSPSGPINSPLHF.

On this clonotype itself: A read error may produce the germline difference seen at one junction end. The J gene is TRBJ1-6, the V gene TRBV29-1; no reliable D call. The CDR3 covers 13 residues. The V gene's germline CDR1 is SQVTM and CDR2 ANQGSEA. This CDR3 is CNARSSYNSPLRF. DNA for the CDR3: TGTAACGCGAGGAGCTCCTATAATTCACCCCTCCGCTTT.

To note about this clonotype: This is likely a read error, given that the CDR3 carries no conserved phenylalanine or tryptophan at its end. This chain connects TRBV29-1 to TRBJ2-5; 8 bases match TRBD2. This CDR3 region has 15 residues. Germline lookup yields CDR1 SQVTM and CDR2 ANQGSEA. V lost 4 bases to trimming and J lost 0 bases; unmatched junction nucleotides: 7. The chain's CDR3 is CSVGGLAGYQETQYL. The CDR3 nucleotides are TGCAGCGTTGGAGGACTAGCTGGTTACCAAGAGACCCAGTACCTC.

CDR3 DNA: TGTGCCAGCAGTGGGAGAGGCACGTCCAATGAGCAGTTCTTC. It codes for CASSGRGTSNEQFF. The chain carries TRBV2 and TRBJ2-1, with D uncertain. Trimming cost V 4 bases and J 6 bases, with 13 bases left between them. This CDR3 comprises 14 residues. CDR1 and CDR2 (germline): SNHLY, FYNNEI. Full variable domain (outside the CDR3, taken from reference TRBV2 and TRBJ2-1): EPEVTQTPSHQVTQMGQEVILRCVPISNHLYFYWYRQILGQKVEFLVSFYNNEISEKSEIFDDQFSVERPDGSNFTLKIRSTKLEDSAMYFCASSGRGTSNEQFFGPGTRLTVL.

About this clonotype itself: Because the CDR3 is missing its conserved closing phenylalanine or tryptophan, this is likely a read error. As DNA, the CDR3 is TGTGCCAGCAGTCCGGGACTGGGGACTTACAATGAGCAGTTCTTG. Amino acid sequence: CASSPGLGTYNEQFL. The chain employs TRBV5-5 and TRBJ2-1; maybe TRBD2 (6 bases). Germline CDR1 is SGHKS and CDR2 is YYEKEE (reference sequence). Trimming took 5 bases from V and 4 from J, leaving 16 bases between them. The CDR3 sequence is 15 residues long.

CDR3 sequence (DNA): TGCAGCGGAGCCCCATCGCGGGTGTATTACAATGAGCAGTTCTTC. It is translated as CSGAPSRVYYNEQFF. V is TRBV29-1 and J is TRBJ2-1; tentatively, D is TRBD2 (5 bases). V was shortened by 7 bases and J by 4 bases, with 20 bases between the two germline ends. The germline gives CDR1 SQVTM, CDR2 ANQGSEA. The CDR3 has 15 amino acids.

A word on this clonotype: This CDR3 is missing its conserved last phenylalanine or tryptophan, likely due to a read error. The V call is TRBV12-3 or TRBV12-4, the J call TRBJ1-1, with D tentatively TRBD1 (5 bases). The ends were cut back, 7 bases at V and 4 bases at J, with 16 bases in the middle. The CDR3 loop spans 14 amino acids. The CDR3 spells CASNACGGGTEAFY. In nucleotides, the CDR3 is TGTGCCAGCAATGCCTGTGGGGGGGGCACTGAAGCTTTCTAT.

Note on this clonotype: The CDR3 ends on some other residue instead of the conserved phenylalanine or tryptophan, so this is likely a read error. J is TRBJ1-4 and V is TRBV29-1; 8 bases align to TRBD1. CDR1 and CDR2 (germline): SQVTM, ANQGSEA. CDR3 size: 13 residues. The J segment lost 8 bases and the V segment lost 7 bases, leaving 9 bases of the junction unmatched. The CDR3 is CSAWTGCVEKLFI. The CDR3 nucleotides read TGCAGCGCCTGGACAGGGTGCGTCGAAAAACTGTTTATT.

Concerning this clonotype: Because the CDR3 is missing its conserved closing phenylalanine or tryptophan, this is likely a read error. The CDR3 is CSARDPLAGGDEQFS. The DNA for the CDR3 is TGCAGTGCTAGAGATCCCCTAGCGGGAGGCGATGAGCAGTTCTCC. The gene calls are TRBV20-1 and TRBJ2-1; 11 bases match TRBD2. The trim removed 0 bases at V and 8 bases at J, leaving 6 bases unmatched. The CDR3 sequence is 15 residues long. The V gene's germline CDR1 is DFQATT and CDR2 SNEGSKA (reference sequence).

Written as DNA, the CDR3 is TGTGCCAGCAGTGCAGTCGACAGGATGGTAACTGAAGCTTTCTTT. This gives the protein CASSAVDRMVTEAFF. The chain has TRBV6-5 and TRBJ1-1, with D possibly matching TRBD1 (6 bases). Germline V lookup: CDR1 MNHEY, CDR2 SVGAGI. Trimming shortened V by 5 bases and J by 5 bases, and 18 bases separated the two germline ends. The CDR3 has 15 residues.

About this clonotype itself: Mismatch with germline at one junction end may stem from a read error. V is TRBV29-1 and J is TRBJ1-1; D may be TRBD1 (5 bases). The V gene's germline CDR1 is SQVTM and CDR2 ANQGSEA. The CDR3 length is 13 residues. CDR3 bases: TGCAGTGTTGTCGGGGGGAGTAGCACTGAAGCTTTCTTT. Amino acids: CSVVGGSSTEAFF.

The V gene is TRBV7-9, the J gene TRBJ2-5; TRBD2 matches at 8 bases. The CDR3 runs 14 residues. From germline, CDR1 is SEHNR and CDR2 FQNEAQ (reference sequence). Trimming took 5 bases from V and 5 from J; bases not matched to a gene: 7. The CDR3 DNA follows: TGTGCCAGCAGCATAGTAGCGGGAATTGAGACCCAGTACTTC. This encodes CASSIVAGIETQYF.

For this clonotype: The junction and the germline gene differ at one end; a read error may be behind it. This chain joins TRBV12-3 or TRBV12-4 and TRBJ2-5; weak D call: TRBD2 (5 bases). The CDR3 length is 13 residues. Here the CDR3 reads CTSSAQSGETQYF. The CDR3 DNA reads as TGTACCAGCAGTGCTCAATCCGGGGAAACCCAGTACTTC.

The chain joins TRBV11-2 to TRBJ2-7; 9 bases fit TRBD2. The CDR3 runs to 19 residues. Germline CDR1 is SGHAT and CDR2 is FQNNGV. Trimming removed 3 bases from V and 10 bases from J; junction bases left unmatched: 25. CDR3 protein: CASSFRASGKASLYYEQYV. DNA for the CDR3: TGTGCCAGCAGCTTTAGGGCTAGCGGGAAGGCGAGCCTTTACTATGAACAGTACGTC.

This clonotype was seen a handful of times. J is TRBJ2-1 and V is TRBV11-2; 9 bases map to TRBD2. The V gene end was trimmed by 8 bases and the J gene end by 15 bases; junction bases not matched to a gene: 14. The germline gives CDR1 SGHAT, CDR2 FQNNGV. The CDR3 is 13 amino acids. Here the CDR3 DNA reads TGTGCCAGCTGCTCACTTACTAGCGGGCTGTTGTTCTTC. Its protein product is CASCSLTSGLLFF.

Worth noting for this clonotype: This may come from a read error, since a much larger clone is one base off. The rearrangement uses TRBV30 and TRBJ2-1; tentatively, D is TRBD1 or TRBD2 (5 bases each). The germline V gene encodes CDR1 GTSNPN and CDR2 SVGIG (reference sequence). This CDR3 contains 14 residues. The V end lost 8 bases, the J end lost 7 bases, and 21 bases lay between the germline ends. The CDR3 coding sequence is TGTGCCCGGGGCGAGGGCGGTTATCGGAATGAGCAGTTCTTC. Its protein is CARGEGGYRNEQFF.

Worth noting for this clonotype: This CDR3 is missing its conserved last phenylalanine or tryptophan, likely due to a read error. V usage is TRBV4-1 and J usage is TRBJ2-2; D might be TRBD1 (6 bases). Germline V gene sequence: CDR1 MGHRA, CDR2 YSYEKL. V was trimmed by 5 bases and J by 5 bases, leaving 15 bases between them. This CDR3 has 15 amino acids. As DNA, the CDR3 is TGCGCCAGCAGCAACAGGGTGGCCTATACCGGGGAGCTGTTTATT. This codes for CASSNRVAYTGELFI.

With respect to this clonotype: A much more abundant neighbour one base away suggests this may be a read error. The V and J genes are TRBV28 and TRBJ2-6, with D hard to call. The CDR3 has 19 residues. V lost 3 bases to trimming and J lost 0 bases, with 18 bases between them. Germline V gives CDR1 MDHEN, CDR2 SYDVKM. CDR3 sequence (DNA): TGTGCCAGCAGTTTTCTAGAGTGTGACCGGAGCTCTGGGGCCAACGTCCTGACTTTC. Residues: CASSFLECDRSSGANVLTF. The whole variable domain, filled in from reference TRBV28 and TRBJ2-6, reads DVKVTQSSRYLVKRTGEKVFLECVQDMDHENMFWYRQDPGLGLRLIYFSYDVKMKEKGDIPEGYSVSREKKERFSLILESASTNQTSMYLCASSFLECDRSSGANVLTFGAGSRLTVL.

V and J are TRBV29-1 and TRBJ1-5, with 8 nucleotides matching TRBD1. Germline V gene sequence: CDR1 SQVTM, CDR2 ANQGSEA. The CDR3 has 13 amino acids. The V and J ends lost 4 bases and 7 bases, in that order; junction bases with no gene match: 6. This CDR3 reads CSVGGTGSQPQHF. DNA for the CDR3: TGCAGCGTTGGAGGGACAGGTAGCCAGCCCCAGCATTTT.

Worth noting for this clonotype: Relative to the germline gene, one junction end is altered; a read error may explain this. The chain employs TRBV20-1 and TRBJ2-1, with 13 bases matching TRBD2. The germline V gene has CDR1 DFQATT and CDR2 SNEGSKA (reference sequence). The CDR3 consists of 15 residues. The CDR3 DNA reads TGCAATGCTCGACACGGGACTAGCGGGATAGATGAGCAGTTCTTC. It specifies CNARHGTSGIDEQFF.

Remarks on this clonotype: Because it lacks the conserved phenylalanine or tryptophan at the end, this CDR3 is likely a read error. The chain recombines TRBV11-2 with TRBJ2-1; 14 bases map to TRBD2. The CDR3 has 15 amino acids. Germline loops: CDR1 SGHAT, CDR2 FQNNGV. Losses at the gene ends were 7 bases for V and 5 bases for J; bases not matched to a gene: 4. The CDR3 bases are TGTGCCAGCATCCCGGGACTAGCGGGAGACAATGAGCAGTTCTCC. Its translation: CASIPGLAGDNEQFS.

In regard to this clonotype: Given a much more abundant clone one base away, this may be a read error. The chain employs TRBV7-9 and TRBJ2-5, with D possibly being TRBD2 (8 bases). CDR1 SEHNR and CDR2 FQNEAQ come from the germline V gene (reference sequence). There are 17 residues in the CDR3. CDR3: CPSSSGRDSGPGETQYF. CDR3 DNA sequence: TGTCCCAGCAGCTCCGGGAGGGACAGTGGACCAGGAGAGACCCAGTACTTC.

Of note for this clonotype: At one end the junction does not follow the germline gene, possibly because of a read error. The chain couples TRBV4-1 to TRBJ2-1; no clear D gene. Germline V CDR1 and CDR2: MGHRA, YSYEKL. The CDR3 is 17 residues long. The CDR3 DNA follows: TGCGCCAGCAGCCAAGTAAGAGGCTCGACCAATATCAATGAGCACTTCTTC. Amino acid sequence: CASSQVRGSTNINEHFF.

As regards this clonotype: Since a much larger clone is just one base distant, this may be a read error. The rearrangement links TRBV6-1 to TRBJ2-5; perhaps TRBD2 as D (6 bases). V was pared by 6 bases and J by 4 bases, with 18 bases between. CDR3 size: 15 residues. Germline V gene data show CDR1 as MNHNS and CDR2 as SASEGT. This CDR3 is CASSAGLVGIETQYF. Written as DNA, the CDR3 is TGTGCCAGCAGCGCGGGACTGGTCGGAATAGAGACCCAGTACTTC.

Concerning this clonotype itself: This sequence may be a read error, since a much larger clone differs from it by one base. The chain combines TRBV20-1 with TRBJ2-3; tentative D call: TRBD2 (5 bases). CDR1 and CDR2 (germline): DFQATT, SNEGSKA (reference sequence). This CDR3 spans 12 amino acids. CDR3 sequence reads: CSALGLFDMQYF. The DNA of the CDR3 is TGCAGTGCTCTCGGACTGTTTGATATGCAGTATTTT.

To note about this clonotype: One junction end disagrees with the germline gene, perhaps due to a read error. The chain uses TRBV24-1 and TRBJ2-1, with a weak D call TRBD1 (5 bases). This CDR3 has 13 residues. Germline assignment: CDR1 KGHDR and CDR2 SFDVKD. The CDR3 sequence: CATSHDSNHERFF. CDR3 nucleotide sequence: TGTGCCACCAGCCATGACAGCAACCATGAGCGGTTCTTC.

Points on this clonotype: The conserved closing phenylalanine or tryptophan is absent in this CDR3, likely reflecting a read error. Because the CDR3's place on the DNA is in doubt, the DNA is left out and the CDR3 is given as listed by TCRdb. The rearrangement uses TRBV4-1 and TRBJ2-5; no DNA check was done on the table's D call, TRBD2. Per germline, CDR1 MGHRA and CDR2 YSYEKL. The CDR3 is 18 amino acids in total, end residues counted. CDR3 sequence reads: CASSQAVGTSGTQETRYL.

Points on this clonotype: Since no conserved phenylalanine or tryptophan closes the CDR3, a read error is the likely cause. The DNA is left out, because the CDR3 cannot be placed on it with certainty; the CDR3 is given as TCRdb lists it. The V call is TRBV11-1, the J call TRBJ2-2; TRBD2, as called in the table, went unchecked against the DNA. Germline V gene data show CDR1 as SGHAT and CDR2 as FQDESV (reference sequence). The CDR3 comprises 16 residues, both ends counted. CDR3 residues: CASSLGHQRLAGEQFL.